Described below is a single T cell receptor (beta chain) sequence and its context. The germline gene is not matched at one end of the junction; a read error may be the cause. This specimen comes from a study of tumor and adjacent non-tumor tissue in lung cancer. Study background: Aged about 30 to 76 years, patients included approximately 11 men and 4 to 6 women with stage I to III disease.

A modified ARM-PCR protocol with three rounds of nested PCR amplified TCRbeta. TCRdb used MiXCR to reprocess the multiplex PCR reads, holding one entry per CDR3 protein. In the table there are some 68,000 distinct CDR3 sequences, under 80% of which are singletons. This sample's RNA came from whole unsorted tissue. This non-tumor lung sample came from over 3 cm beyond the tumor edge. There are 16 residues in the CDR3. CDR1 LGHNA and CDR2 YNFKEQ come from the germline V gene. The receptor was derived from a man between 60 and 75 years old with non-small cell lung cancer. The chain uses TRBV4-2 and TRBJ2-3; 10 nucleotides align to TRBD2. Sequencing was performed on distant non-tumor lung tissue. For the CDR3, the DNA is TGTGTCAGCAGCCAAGGCCCTAGCGGGAGTGGGGATGTGCAGTATTTT. It yields the protein CVSSQGPSGSGDVQYF.